These 28 T cell receptor beta chains were sequenced from one sample in a study of T cells in Graves' hyperthyroidism and ophthalmopathy. RNA transcripts were the template for amplifying TCR beta CDR3 regions. The TCR CDR3 first-round RT-PCR relied on the HTBI primer set. MiXCR, run by TCRdb on the multiplex PCR reads, gives a single entry per CDR3 protein. The sample lists about 590,000 distinct CDR3 sequences, about a sixth occurring once. The material sequenced was blood. Receptors were obtained from a woman aged 30 to 39 with Graves' hyperthyroidism.

The chain has TRBV20-1 and TRBJ2-5, with D perhaps matching TRBD2 (5 bases). The germline gives CDR1 DFQATT, CDR2 SNEGSKA (reference sequence). V was clipped by 5 bases and J by 2 bases, with 15 bases between them. This CDR3 has 14 amino acids. This chain's CDR3 is CSARPSGFQETQYF. In DNA form, the CDR3 reads TGCAGTGCTCGACCCTCGGGATTTCAAGAGACCCAGTACTTC.

With respect to this clonotype: The germline gene is not matched at one end of the junction; a read error may be the cause. The chain recombines TRBV29-1 with TRBJ1-1, with a weak D call TRBD1 (5 bases). CDR3 length: 14 amino acids. Germline assignment: CDR1 SQVTM and CDR2 ANQGSEA. The CDR3, as DNA: TGCAGCGTGAAGCTACAGGACGGGGCCACTGGAGCTTTCTTT. As protein: CSVKLQDGATGAFF. Combining the CDR3 with reference TRBV29-1 and TRBJ1-1 gives the whole variable domain SAVISQKPSRDICQRGTSLTIQCQVDSQVTMMFWYRQQPGQSLTLIATANQGSEATYESGFVIDKFPISRPNLTFSTLTVSNMSPEDSSIYLCSVKLQDGATGAFFGQGTRLTVV.

This clonotype has a count of ten or more. V and J are TRBV19 and TRBJ1-5; no definite D call. Germline V lookup: CDR1 LNHDA, CDR2 SQIVND (reference sequence). The V end lost 6 bases, the J end lost 2 bases, and 20 bases lay between the germline ends. There are 17 residues in the CDR3. The CDR3 DNA reads TGTGCCAGTAGCCAGATTGTGGAAGGGCTGGGCAATCAGCCCCAGCATTTT. The encoded protein is CASSQIVEGLGNQPQHF.

This clonotype has only a few counts. This may stem from a read error, because a much larger clone lies one nucleotide away. The chain is built from TRBV5-1 and TRBJ2-1, with D possibly being TRBD1 or TRBD2 (5 bases each). Germline CDR1 and CDR2: SGHRS and YFSETQ. The CDR3 runs 15 residues. The CDR3, as DNA: TGCGCCGGCAGCGTGGGGGAAACGGCGAACAATGAGCAGTTCTTC. Its translation: CAGSVGETANNEQFF.

This clonotype was seen at least ten times. J is TRBJ2-7 and V is TRBV13; D not certain. This CDR3 is 13 amino acids long. The germline V and J ends were trimmed by 0 bases and 3 bases, with 6 bases remaining between them. From germline, CDR1 is PRHDT and CDR2 FYEKMQ (reference sequence). DNA of the CDR3: TGTGCCAGCAGCTTAGGCTCGGACTACGAGCAGTACTTC. It encodes CASSLGSDYEQYF.

The sample holds many counts of this clonotype. The V and J genes are TRBV7-9 and TRBJ1-2; D might be TRBD1 (5 bases). Germline V gene lookup returns CDR1 SEHNR and CDR2 FQNEAQ (reference sequence). With 3 bases removed from V and 2 bases from J, the gap between germline ends came to 7 bases. The CDR3 totals 13 residues. In nucleotides, the CDR3 is TGTGCCAGCAGCTTGACAGCAAACTATGGCTACACCTTC. It codes for CASSLTANYGYTF.

There are a few counts of this clonotype. This chain links TRBV19 with TRBJ2-3; D gene ambiguous. The germline V gene has CDR1 LNHDA and CDR2 SQIVND (reference sequence). V shed 1 base and J shed 2 bases, with 10 bases lying between them. CDR3 length: 15 amino acids. The CDR3 region has the DNA TGTGCCAGTAGTATAGCTCGAGGCGTCACAGATACGCAGTATTTT. Protein: CASSIARGVTDTQYF.

This clonotype was picked up many times. Sequence at one end of the junction differs from germline and may be a read error. This rearrangement joins TRBV20-1 to TRBJ2-1, with D possibly being TRBD2 (5 bases). CDR3 length: 13 amino acids. Germline CDR1 is DFQATT and CDR2 is SNEGSKA (reference sequence). CDR3 coding DNA: TGCAGTGCTCGAGAGAGGGCAGACAATGAGCAGTTCTTC. It encodes CSARERADNEQFF.

This clonotype was seen many times. V and J are TRBV7-2 and TRBJ2-5; D is unresolved. This CDR3 has 14 residues. Germline CDR1 SGHTA, CDR2 FQGNSA. V lost 4 bases and J 7 bases, leaving 16 bases between the germline ends. CDR3 nucleotide sequence: TGTGCCAGCAGCTCCCCCGTGGCGCGAGGGACCCAGTACTTC. Translated: CASSSPVARGTQYF. The full variable domain, in which reference TRBV7-2 and TRBJ2-5 provide the parts outside the CDR3, is GAGVSQSPSNKVTEKGKDVELRCDPISGHTALYWYRQSLGQGLEFLIYFQGNSAPDKSGLPSDRFSAERTGGSVSTLTIQRTQQEDSAVYLCASSSPVARGTQYFGPGTRLLVL.

Concerning this clonotype itself: At one end, the junction sequence differs from germline, possibly due to a read error. The V call is TRBV7-6, the J call TRBJ2-5, with 10 positions matching TRBD2. Germline V gene data show CDR1 as SGHVS and CDR2 as FNYEAQ. The CDR3 length is 16 residues. The CDR3 DNA is TGTGTCAGCAGCGGGGCTAGCGGGAGAGAGGGGGAGACCCAGTACTTC. It encodes CVSSGASGREGETQYF.

This clonotype was recorded many times. The J gene is TRBJ2-1, the V gene TRBV20-1; 7 bases line up with TRBD2. The CDR3 covers 14 residues. Looked up from germline, CDR1 is DFQATT and CDR2 is SNEGSKA (reference sequence). V lost 4 bases and J lost 0; bases outside the gene matches: 3. This chain's CDR3 is CSAIGGSSYNEQFF. The CDR3 DNA reads TGCAGTGCTATAGGCGGGAGCTCCTACAATGAGCAGTTCTTC.

This clonotype appeared many times. The chain has TRBV20-1 and TRBJ1-2; possibly TRBD1 for D (5 bases). Germline V gene data show CDR1 as DFQATT and CDR2 as SNEGSKA (reference sequence). Trimming took off 3 bases at V and 4 bases at J, with 9 bases between the two ends. There are 12 residues in the CDR3. The CDR3 DNA is TGCAGTGCTAGTCGGGGGGGCTATGGCTACACCTTC. It codes for CSASRGGYGYTF.

The chain has TRBV6-1 and TRBJ1-5, with D perhaps TRBD1 (5 bases). There are 16 residues in the CDR3. Trimming took 7 bases from V and 0 from J, leaving 16 bases between them. CDR1 and CDR2 from the germline V gene are MNHNS and SASEGT. Written as DNA, the CDR3 is TGTGCCAGCACCCATGGGGGGGATTATAGCAATCAGCCCCAGCATTTT. Its protein product is CASTHGGDYSNQPQHF.

This clonotype was counted ten times or more. The rearrangement uses TRBV4-3 and TRBJ2-1, with 10 nucleotides matching TRBD2. Trimming removed 2 bases from V and 7 bases from J; junction bases left unmatched: 2. The germline gives CDR1 LGHNA, CDR2 YSLEER. This CDR3 region has 14 residues. The chain's CDR3 is CASSQLAGDNEQFF. The CDR3 DNA follows: TGCGCCAGCAGCCAACTAGCGGGAGATAATGAGCAGTTCTTC.

This clonotype has a count of ten or more. The chain uses TRBV3-1 and TRBJ2-2; tentatively, D is TRBD2 (6 bases). Trimming left V 1 base short and J 5 bases short, with 11 bases between. The CDR3 is 15 amino acids. Germline loops: CDR1 LGHDT, CDR2 YNNKEL (reference sequence). This CDR3 reads CASSQAGAMTGELFF. In DNA, the CDR3 is TGTGCCAGCAGCCAAGCGGGAGCGATGACCGGGGAGCTGTTTTTT.

This chain uses TRBV12-3 or TRBV12-4 with TRBJ2-3; D possibly uses TRBD1 or TRBD2 (7 bases each). CDR3 length: 12 residues. Trimming took 8 bases from V and 6 from J, leaving 12 bases between them. The CDR3 region is CASARGGDTQYF. The CDR3 bases are TGTGCCAGCGCCAGGGGGGGGGATACGCAGTATTTT.

This clonotype occurred many times. V gene TRBV18 combines with J gene TRBJ1-1; D uncertain. The CDR3 runs to 13 residues. Germline CDR1 reads KGHSH; CDR2 reads LQKENI. V was clipped by 1 base and J by 3 bases, with 6 bases between them. The CDR3 region is CASSPRSDTEAFF. In DNA, the CDR3 is TGTGCCAGCTCACCACGGAGCGACACTGAAGCTTTCTTT.

The chain couples TRBV3-1 to TRBJ1-6, with D perhaps TRBD1 (6 bases). From germline, CDR1 is LGHDT and CDR2 YNNKEL (reference sequence). The CDR3 is 16 residues long. V gave up 1 base and J gave up 7 bases, with 14 bases separating them. The CDR3 loop is CASSQVPGEGNSPLHF. As DNA, the CDR3 is TGTGCCAGCAGCCAAGTCCCAGGGGAGGGGAATTCACCCCTCCACTTT.

This clonotype was seen many times. DNA for the CDR3: TGCGCCAGCAGCCCCACACTAGCGGGAGGTGGCAGGCGCACAGATACGCAGTATTTT. Amino acid sequence: CASSPTLAGGGRRTDTQYF. The chain couples TRBV5-1 to TRBJ2-3, with 12 bases lining up with TRBD2. This CDR3 is built from 19 residues. V shed 4 bases and J 1 base; nucleotides not matched to a gene: 13. Germline V gene lookup returns CDR1 SGHRS and CDR2 YFSETQ. Based on the CDR3 plus reference TRBV5-1 and TRBJ2-3, the full variable domain is KAGVTQTPRYLIKTRGQQVTLSCSPISGHRSVSWYQQTPGQGLQFLFEYFSETQRNKGNFPGRFSGRQFSNSRSEMNVSTLELGDSALYLCASSPTLAGGGRRTDTQYFGPGTRLTVL.

This clonotype was observed once. The V gene is TRBV28, the J gene TRBJ1-2; 8 positions agree with TRBD1. Germline V gene lookup returns CDR1 MDHEN and CDR2 SYDVKM. The V gene end was trimmed by 7 bases and the J gene end by 3 bases; junction bases not matched to a gene: 4. CDR3 size: 13 residues. The CDR3 loop is CASTDRADYGYTF. The DNA of the CDR3 is TGTGCCAGCACGGACAGGGCGGACTATGGCTACACCTTC.

In this sample, this clonotype turned up many times. This chain links TRBV6-1 with TRBJ1-2; D may be TRBD1 (5 bases). CDR1 and CDR2 from the germline V gene are MNHNS and SASEGT. The V and J ends lost 6 bases and 2 bases respectively, with 13 bases between them. This CDR3 is 14 amino acids long. The DNA of the CDR3 is TGTGCCAGCAGGGCCGGGGGACCGAACTATGGCTACACCTTC. This gives the protein CASRAGGPNYGYTF.

This clonotype has ten or more counts. The chain joins TRBV29-1 to TRBJ2-5; a weak D match, TRBD1 (6 bases). The CDR3 extends over 15 amino acids. V lost 6 bases and J 0 bases, leaving 17 bases between the germline ends. CDR1 and CDR2 (germline): SQVTM, ANQGSEA. The CDR3 bases are TGCAGCGTAGCCGGGACACCTATTAACCAAGAGACCCAGTACTTC. Its protein is CSVAGTPINQETQYF.

For this clonotype: This may stem from a read error, because a much larger clone lies one nucleotide away. The chain recombines TRBV9 with TRBJ1-1, with D possibly matching TRBD1 (6 bases). V dropped 5 bases and J dropped 4 bases, with 12 bases sitting between them. Per germline, CDR1 SGDLS and CDR2 YYNGEE. This CDR3 contains 13 residues. CDR3 amino acids: CASSFTGSTEAFF. The CDR3 DNA reads TGTGCCAGCAGTTTTACAGGGTCCACTGAAGCTTTCTTT.

Only a few counts were recorded for this clonotype. V is TRBV25-1 and J is TRBJ1-4, with TRBD1 matching over 8 bases. With V trimmed by 3 bases and J by 6 bases, 6 bases remained unmatched. The CDR3 runs 15 residues. Germline CDR1 MGHDK, CDR2 SYGVNS. The CDR3 DNA follows: TGTGCCAGCAGTGACCCAGGGGGCGCGTATGAAAAACTGTTTTTT. Translated, it gives CASSDPGGAYEKLFF. Full variable domain (rest looked up from reference TRBV25-1 and TRBJ1-4): EADIYQTPRYLVIGTGKKITLECSQTMGHDKMYWYQQDPGMELHLIHYSYGVNSTEKGDLSSESTVSRIRTEHFPLTLESARPSHTSQYLCASSDPGGAYEKLFFGSGTQLSVL.

In DNA, the CDR3 is TGTGCCAGCAGCGCCAGACGTAGCAATCATAAGGTCAATGAGCAGTTCTTC. Amino acids: CASSARRSNHKVNEQFF. The chain combines TRBV6-2 or TRBV6-3 with TRBJ2-1, with unresolved D. Germline-derived CDR1 and CDR2 are MNHEY and SVGEGT. This CDR3 has 17 residues. Deletions cut 6 bases from V and 6 bases from J, with 24 bases between.

The table lists this clonotype with a few counts. The V and J genes are TRBV7-8 and TRBJ1-1; the D is unclear. Per germline, CDR1 SGHVS and CDR2 FQNEAQ. V shed 5 bases and J shed 0 bases, with 13 bases lying between them. The CDR3 runs to 15 residues. CDR3 nucleotides: TGTGCCAGCAGCCCCAACGGACTCATGAACACTGAAGCTTTCTTT. Translation: CASSPNGLMNTEAFF. The full variable domain, completed using reference TRBV7-8 and TRBJ1-1, is GAGVSQSPRYKVAKRGQDVALRCDPISGHVSLFWYQQALGQGPEFLTYFQNEAQLDKSGLPSDRFFAERPEGSVSTLKIQRTQQEDSAVYLCASSPNGLMNTEAFFGQGTRLTVV.

This rearrangement joins TRBV30 to TRBJ2-1, with TRBD2 matching 8 bases. The length of the CDR3 is 16 residues. Trimming removed 2 bases from V and 9 bases from J; junction bases left unmatched: 15. Germline V CDR1 and CDR2: GTSNPN, SVGIG (reference sequence). CDR3 loop: CAWSPDLSGTGVEQFF. For the CDR3, the DNA is TGTGCCTGGAGTCCCGACCTTAGCGGGACGGGCGTTGAGCAGTTCTTC. The full variable domain, completed using reference TRBV30 and TRBJ2-1, is SQTIHQWPATLVQPVGSPLSLECTVEGTSNPNLYWYRQAAGRGLQLLFYSVGIGQISSEVPQNLSASRPQDRQFILSSKKLLLSDSGFYLCAWSPDLSGTGVEQFFGPGTRLTVL.

At least ten counts were recorded for this clonotype. The V and J genes are TRBV2 and TRBJ2-1; 12 bases are a match to TRBD2. Trimming at V came to 6 bases and at J to 7 bases, leaving 10 bases not matched to a gene. Germline values: CDR1 SNHLY, CDR2 FYNNEI. The CDR3 runs 16 residues. CDR3 sequence (DNA): TGTGCCAGCAGCCCGTTGACTAGCGGGGGCCGGAATGAGCAGTTCTTC. The encoded protein is CASSPLTSGGRNEQFF.